The sequence of this T cell receptor (beta chain) was determined in a study of shared clonotypes between healthy human individuals. Assay used: immunoSEQ multiplex PCR; TCRdb lists only in-frame clones, some missing. The sample contains 2 million or so clones, approximately 95% of which appear only once. Naive CD8 populations comprised CD45RO-negative cells positively selected for CCR7, excluding terminally differentiated effector memory CD45RA+ cells. The CDR3 extends over 15 amino acids. The germline V gene has CDR1 MNHEY and CDR2 SMNVEV (reference sequence). V shed 2 bases, J shed 5 bases, and the junction held 4 bases outside the gene matches.

The TCR originated in a man aged 18 to 29 in good health. V usage is TRBV27 and J usage is TRBJ2-1; 9 bases fit TRBD1. Specimen: naive CD8+ T cells sorted from blood. CDR3 in amino acids: CASSLVGTGHNEQFF. The DNA for the CDR3 is TGTGCCAGCAGTTTAGTGGGGACAGGGCACAATGAGCAGTTCTTC.